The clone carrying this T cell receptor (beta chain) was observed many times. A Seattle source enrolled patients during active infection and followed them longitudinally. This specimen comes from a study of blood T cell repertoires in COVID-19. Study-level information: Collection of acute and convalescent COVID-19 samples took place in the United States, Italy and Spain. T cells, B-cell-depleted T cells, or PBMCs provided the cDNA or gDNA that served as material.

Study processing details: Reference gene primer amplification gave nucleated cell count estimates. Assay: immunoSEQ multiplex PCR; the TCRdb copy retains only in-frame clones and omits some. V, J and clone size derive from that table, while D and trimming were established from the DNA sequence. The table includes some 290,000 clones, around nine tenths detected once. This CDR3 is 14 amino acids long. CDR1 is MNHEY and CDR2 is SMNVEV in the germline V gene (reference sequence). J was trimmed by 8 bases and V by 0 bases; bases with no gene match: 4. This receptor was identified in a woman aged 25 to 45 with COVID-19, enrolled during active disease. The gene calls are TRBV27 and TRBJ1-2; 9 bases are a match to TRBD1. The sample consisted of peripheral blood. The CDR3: CASSLSRTGDGYTF. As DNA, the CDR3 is TGTGCCAGCAGTTTATCTCGGACAGGGGACGGCTACACCTTC.